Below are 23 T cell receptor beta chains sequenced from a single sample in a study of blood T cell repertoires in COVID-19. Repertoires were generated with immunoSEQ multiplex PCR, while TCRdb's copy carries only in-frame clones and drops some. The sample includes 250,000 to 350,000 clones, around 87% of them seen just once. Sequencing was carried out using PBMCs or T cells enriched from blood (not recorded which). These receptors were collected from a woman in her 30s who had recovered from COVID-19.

The CDR3 DNA reads TGTGCCAGCAGCTCAGGGACAGGGAATAGCAATCAGCCCCAGCATTTT. It is translated as CASSSGTGNSNQPQHF. J is TRBJ1-5 and V is TRBV7-4, with 9 bases fitting TRBD1. Trimming cost V 4 bases and J 0 bases; bases outside gene matches: 4. CDR1 and CDR2 from the germline V gene are SGHVT and SQSDAQ. This CDR3 is 16 amino acids long. Full variable domain (outside the CDR3, taken from reference TRBV7-4 and TRBJ1-5): GAGVSQSPRYKVAKRGRDVALRCDSISGHVTLYWYRQTLGQGSEVLTYSQSDAQRDKSGRPSGRFSAERPERSVSTLKIQRTEQGDSAVYLCASSSGTGNSNQPQHFGDGTRLSIL.

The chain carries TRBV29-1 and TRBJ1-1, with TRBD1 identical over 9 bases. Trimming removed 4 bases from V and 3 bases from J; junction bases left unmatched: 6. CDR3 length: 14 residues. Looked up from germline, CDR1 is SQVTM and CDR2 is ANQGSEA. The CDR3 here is CSVGGGQGDTEAFF. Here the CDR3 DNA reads TGCAGCGTTGGCGGGGGACAGGGAGACACTGAAGCTTTCTTT.

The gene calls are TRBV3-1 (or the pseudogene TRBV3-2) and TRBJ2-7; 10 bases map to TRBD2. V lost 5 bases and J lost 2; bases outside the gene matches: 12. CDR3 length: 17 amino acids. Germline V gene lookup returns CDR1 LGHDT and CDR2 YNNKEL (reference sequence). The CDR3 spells CASSGSLAGRNPYEQYF. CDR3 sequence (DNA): TGTGCCAGCAGCGGCTCACTAGCGGGGCGAAATCCCTACGAGCAGTACTTC.

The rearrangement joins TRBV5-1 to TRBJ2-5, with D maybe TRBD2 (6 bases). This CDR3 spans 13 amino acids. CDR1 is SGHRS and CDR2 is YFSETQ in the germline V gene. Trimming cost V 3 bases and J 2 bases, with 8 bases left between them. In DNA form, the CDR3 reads TGCGCCAGCAGCTGGAGGGCTCAAGAGACCCAGTACTTC. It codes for CASSWRAQETQYF. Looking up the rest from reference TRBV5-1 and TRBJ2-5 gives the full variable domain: KAGVTQTPRYLIKTRGQQVTLSCSPISGHRSVSWYQQTPGQGLQFLFEYFSETQRNKGNFPGRFSGRQFSNSRSEMNVSTLELGDSALYLCASSWRAQETQYFGPGTRLLVL.

Here the CDR3 DNA reads TGTGCCAGCAGTATACAGGGGGCAAACACTGAAGCTTTCTTT. Amino acids: CASSIQGANTEAFF. V and J are TRBV6-2 or TRBV6-3 and TRBJ1-1; 9 nucleotides agree with TRBD1. The CDR3 is 14 amino acids. Germline loops: CDR1 MNHEY, CDR2 SVGEGT. The J segment lost 2 bases and the V segment lost 5 bases, leaving 3 bases of the junction unmatched.

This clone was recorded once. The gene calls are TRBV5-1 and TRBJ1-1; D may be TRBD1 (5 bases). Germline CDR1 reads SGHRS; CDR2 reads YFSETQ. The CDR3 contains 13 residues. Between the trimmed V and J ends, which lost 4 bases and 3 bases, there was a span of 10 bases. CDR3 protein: CASSPGVDTEAFF. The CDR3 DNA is TGCGCCAGCAGCCCGGGGGTGGACACTGAAGCTTTCTTT.

CDR3 in amino acids: CASSPRLAGVLYNEQFF. CDR3 coding DNA: TGTGCCAGCAGTCCTCGACTAGCGGGGGTACTCTACAATGAGCAGTTCTTC. The V and J genes are TRBV27 and TRBJ2-1; 12 bases line up with TRBD2. CDR3 length: 17 amino acids. V was clipped by 5 bases and J by 3 bases; unmatched bases: 8. Germline assignment: CDR1 MNHEY and CDR2 SMNVEV (reference sequence).

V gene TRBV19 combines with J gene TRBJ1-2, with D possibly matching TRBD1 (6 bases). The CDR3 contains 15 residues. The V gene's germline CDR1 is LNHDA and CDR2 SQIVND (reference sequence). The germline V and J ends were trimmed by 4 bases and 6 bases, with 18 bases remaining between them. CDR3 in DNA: TGTGCCAGTAGTAAGTGGGACACCGGAGAGGATGGCTACACCTTC. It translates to CASSKWDTGEDGYTF.

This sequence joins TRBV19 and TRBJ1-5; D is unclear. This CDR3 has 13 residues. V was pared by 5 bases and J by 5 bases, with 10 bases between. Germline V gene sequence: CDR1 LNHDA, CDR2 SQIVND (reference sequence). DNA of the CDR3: TGTGCCAGTAGTTCTGGGCGTCATCAGCCCCAGCATTTT. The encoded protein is CASSSGRHQPQHF.

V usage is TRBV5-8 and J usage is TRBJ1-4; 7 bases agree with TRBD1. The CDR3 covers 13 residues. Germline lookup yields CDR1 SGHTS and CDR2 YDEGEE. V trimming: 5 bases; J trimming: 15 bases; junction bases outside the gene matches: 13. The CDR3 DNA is TGTGCCAGCAGGCCCGACAGGGCCCAAGATTTGTTTTTT. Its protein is CASRPDRAQDLFF.

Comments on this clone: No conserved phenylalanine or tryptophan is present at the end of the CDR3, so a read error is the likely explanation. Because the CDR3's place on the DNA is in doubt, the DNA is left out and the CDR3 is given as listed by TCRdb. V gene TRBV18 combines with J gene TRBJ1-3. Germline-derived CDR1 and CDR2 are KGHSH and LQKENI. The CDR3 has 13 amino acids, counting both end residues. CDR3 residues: CASSIPQELNPII.

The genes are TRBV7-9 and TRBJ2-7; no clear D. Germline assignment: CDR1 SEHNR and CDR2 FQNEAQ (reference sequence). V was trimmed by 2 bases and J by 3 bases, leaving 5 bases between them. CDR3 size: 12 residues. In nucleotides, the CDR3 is TGTGCCAGCAGCTTACGGGTCTACGAGCAGTACTTC. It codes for CASSLRVYEQYF.

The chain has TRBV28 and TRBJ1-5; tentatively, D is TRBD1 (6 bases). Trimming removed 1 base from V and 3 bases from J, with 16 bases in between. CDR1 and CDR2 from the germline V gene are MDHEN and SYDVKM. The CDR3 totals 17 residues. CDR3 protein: CASSLSGGADYNQPQHF. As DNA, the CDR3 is TGTGCCAGCAGTTTATCGGGGGGGGCTGATTACAATCAGCCCCAGCATTTT. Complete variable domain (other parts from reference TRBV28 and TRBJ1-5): DVKVTQSSRYLVKRTGEKVFLECVQDMDHENMFWYRQDPGLGLRLIYFSYDVKMKEKGDIPEGYSVSREKKERFSLILESASTNQTSMYLCASSLSGGADYNQPQHFGDGTRLSIL.

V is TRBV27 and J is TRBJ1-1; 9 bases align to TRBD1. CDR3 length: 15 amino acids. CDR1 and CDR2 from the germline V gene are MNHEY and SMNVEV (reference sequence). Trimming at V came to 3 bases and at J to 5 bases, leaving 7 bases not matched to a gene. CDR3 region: CASSFLTGGGTEAFF. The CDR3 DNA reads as TGTGCCAGCAGTTTCCTGACAGGGGGTGGGACTGAAGCTTTCTTT.

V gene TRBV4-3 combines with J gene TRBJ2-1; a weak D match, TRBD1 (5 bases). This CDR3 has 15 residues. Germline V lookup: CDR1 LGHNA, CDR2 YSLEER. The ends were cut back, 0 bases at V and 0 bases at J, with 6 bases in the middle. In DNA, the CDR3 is TGCGCCAGCAGCCAAGAGGGGCGCTCCTACAATGAGCAGTTCTTC. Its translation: CASSQEGRSYNEQFF.

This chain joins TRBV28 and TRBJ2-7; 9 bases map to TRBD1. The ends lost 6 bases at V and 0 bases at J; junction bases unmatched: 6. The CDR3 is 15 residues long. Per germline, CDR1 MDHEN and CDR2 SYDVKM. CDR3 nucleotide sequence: TGTGCCAGCAGCCCGGACAGGGGACTCTCCTACGAGCAGTACTTC. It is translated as CASSPDRGLSYEQYF.

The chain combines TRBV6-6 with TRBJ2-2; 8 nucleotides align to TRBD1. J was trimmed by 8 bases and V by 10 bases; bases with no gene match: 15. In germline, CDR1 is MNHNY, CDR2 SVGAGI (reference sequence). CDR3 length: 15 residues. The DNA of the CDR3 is TGTGCCACCGATCGAGGGACAGGACGCACAGGGGAGCTGTTTTTT. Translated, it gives CATDRGTGRTGELFF.

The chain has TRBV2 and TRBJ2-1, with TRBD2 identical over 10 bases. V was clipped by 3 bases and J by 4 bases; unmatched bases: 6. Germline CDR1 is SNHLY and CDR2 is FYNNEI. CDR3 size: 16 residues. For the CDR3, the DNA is TGTGCCAGCAGTGATGCAAGCGGGGGGGATTACAATGAGCAGTTCTTC. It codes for CASSDASGGDYNEQFF.

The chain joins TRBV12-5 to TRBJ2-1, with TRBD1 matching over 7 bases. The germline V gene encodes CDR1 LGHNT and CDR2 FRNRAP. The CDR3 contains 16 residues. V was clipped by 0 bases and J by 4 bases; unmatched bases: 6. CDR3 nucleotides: TGTGCTAGTGGTTTGGTCGGGACAGATCGATACAATGAGCAGTTCTTC. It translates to CASGLVGTDRYNEQFF.

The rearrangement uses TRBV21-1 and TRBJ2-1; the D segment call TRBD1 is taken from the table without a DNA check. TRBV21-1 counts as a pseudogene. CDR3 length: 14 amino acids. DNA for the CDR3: TGTGCCAGCACCCCAATGAGATTCCAGGATGAGCAGTTCTTC. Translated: CASTPMRFQDEQFF.

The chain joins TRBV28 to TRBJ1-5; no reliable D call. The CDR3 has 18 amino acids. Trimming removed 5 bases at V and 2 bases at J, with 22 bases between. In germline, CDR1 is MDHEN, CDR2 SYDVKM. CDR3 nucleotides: TGTGCCAGCAGTCCTATTTACCCCGGCGATCGGGGCAATCAGCCCCAGCATTTT. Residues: CASSPIYPGDRGNQPQHF.

Written as DNA, the CDR3 is TGCAGCGTTCGAGACAGACCCTACAATGAGCAGTTCTTC. Translated, it gives CSVRDRPYNEQFF. The chain combines TRBV29-1 with TRBJ2-1; possibly TRBD1 for D (5 bases). Trimming cost V 5 bases and J 2 bases, with 10 bases left between them. CDR3 length: 13 amino acids. Per germline, CDR1 SQVTM and CDR2 ANQGSEA.

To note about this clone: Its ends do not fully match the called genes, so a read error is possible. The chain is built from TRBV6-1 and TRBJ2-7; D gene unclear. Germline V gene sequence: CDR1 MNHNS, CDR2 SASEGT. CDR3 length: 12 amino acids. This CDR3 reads CASSEVPEQSLF. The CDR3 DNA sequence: TGTGCCAGCAGTGAAGTCCCCGAACAGTCCCTTTTC.